Below are 23 T cell receptor beta chains sequenced from a single sample in a study of shared T cell receptors in the human thymus. Measured with immunoSEQ multiplex PCR; TCRdb has only the in-frame clones, and not every one. The table has hundreds of thousands of clones, approximately 83% seen once. These same records also appear under a second study, on human thymus T cells.

The material sequenced was thymocytes. The origin of the receptors is a girl under two years old with a congenital heart defect.

The rearrangement joins TRBV5-1 to TRBJ2-7, with TRBD1 matching over 7 bases. In germline, CDR1 is SGHRS, CDR2 YFSETQ. Trimming cost V 3 bases and J 3 bases; bases outside gene matches: 3. CDR3 length equals 13 residues. The CDR3 is CASSSHRGYEQYF. In DNA, the CDR3 is TGCGCCAGCAGCTCACACAGGGGCTACGAGCAGTACTTC.

The V and J genes are TRBV7-2 and TRBJ2-3, with TRBD2 matching over 7 bases. The V segment lost 5 bases and the J segment 6 bases; nucleotides outside the gene matches: 17. The germline V gene encodes CDR1 SGHTA and CDR2 FQGNSA. The CDR3 runs 17 residues. CDR3 in DNA: TGTGCCAGCAGCCCTCGGGGGGATCCGAAGAGGTTGGATACGCAGTATTTT. The encoded protein is CASSPRGDPKRLDTQYF.

J is TRBJ1-1 and V is TRBV6-1; possible D gene TRBD1, 5 bases. Germline V gene data show CDR1 as MNHNS and CDR2 as SASEGT. The V and J ends lost 6 bases and 1 base respectively, with 9 bases between them. This CDR3 is built from 13 residues. In nucleotides, the CDR3 is TGTGCCAGCAGCGGGACTGCGAACACTGAAGCTTTCTTT. It translates to CASSGTANTEAFF.

This chain links TRBV5-1 with TRBJ2-1; the D gene is possibly TRBD2 (7 bases). This CDR3 contains 14 residues. V was shortened by 1 base and J by 9 bases, with 14 bases between the two germline ends. CDR1 SGHRS and CDR2 YFSETQ come from the germline V gene. CDR3 loop: CASSLPREGGEQFF. CDR3 nucleotides: TGCGCCAGCAGCTTGCCCAGGGAGGGGGGTGAGCAGTTCTTC.

This clone appeared a few times. The V call is TRBV28, the J call TRBJ2-7, with a possible D match to TRBD2 (5 bases). V shed 5 bases and J shed 7 bases, with 9 bases lying between them. Germline CDR1 is MDHEN and CDR2 is SYDVKM. The CDR3 extends over 11 amino acids. The CDR3 sequence is CASSPRREQYF. The CDR3 region has the DNA TGTGCCAGCAGTCCCCGGAGGGAGCAGTACTTC.

This chain joins TRBV9 and TRBJ1-1, with D possibly TRBD1 on 6 matching bases. The CDR3 has 14 residues. The germline CDR1 and CDR2 sequences are SGDLS and YYNGEE. V was clipped by 3 bases and J by 2 bases, with 11 bases between them. CDR3 bases: TGTGCCAGCAGCGGGGGGGGCGCTAACACTGAAGCTTTCTTT. It is translated as CASSGGGANTEAFF.

There are a few counts of this clone. In DNA form, the CDR3 reads TGTGCCAGCAGCTCTCGACCCCTCACGGCGGGGCAGTACTTC. Residues: CASSSRPLTAGQYF. The V and J genes are TRBV5-4 and TRBJ2-7; maybe TRBD2 (5 bases). CDR3 length: 14 residues. CDR1 and CDR2 (germline): SGHNT, YYREEE (reference sequence). Trimming shortened V by 3 bases and J by 9 bases, and 19 bases separated the two germline ends.

The rearrangement uses TRBV28 and TRBJ1-2; 9 bases fit TRBD1. CDR1 is MDHEN, CDR2 SYDVKM, per germline. The CDR3 loop spans 14 amino acids. J was trimmed by 3 bases and V by 4 bases; bases with no gene match: 3. The CDR3 spells CASSSGTGHYGYTF. CDR3 sequence (DNA): TGTGCCAGCAGTTCCGGGACAGGGCACTATGGCTACACCTTC.

This chain uses TRBV7-2 with TRBJ1-1, with D hard to call. The CDR3 has 13 residues. The germline CDR1 and CDR2 sequences are SGHTA and FQGNSA. Trimming left V 1 base short and J 5 bases short, with 8 bases between. The CDR3, as DNA: TGTGCCAGCAGCTTAGTAAGGGAGACTGAAGCTTTCTTT. This encodes CASSLVRETEAFF.

This clone was recorded only once. The J gene is TRBJ2-7, the V gene TRBV5-1; TRBD1 aligns across 7 bases. V shed 4 bases, J shed 3 bases, and the junction held 16 bases outside the gene matches. Germline values: CDR1 SGHRS, CDR2 YFSETQ. This CDR3 is built from 17 residues. CDR3 residues: CASSGGTEAGSYYEQYF. The CDR3 DNA is TGCGCCAGCAGCGGTGGGACAGAAGCAGGTAGCTACTACGAGCAGTACTTC.

The chain carries TRBV4-3 and TRBJ2-5; TRBD1 might be the D (5 bases). Looked up from germline, CDR1 is LGHNA and CDR2 is YSLEER. Trimming pared 8 bases from V and 5 bases from J, leaving 15 bases between. This CDR3 region has 13 residues. As DNA, the CDR3 is TGCGCCAGCCCGGACATACAGGACGAGACCCAGTACTTC. It translates to CASPDIQDETQYF.

The rearrangement uses TRBV18 and TRBJ2-7; 9 nucleotides align to TRBD1. The length of the CDR3 is 15 residues. J lost 4 bases, V lost 1 base, and 5 bases had no gene match. The germline V gene encodes CDR1 KGHSH and CDR2 LQKENI. Here the CDR3 DNA reads TGTGCCAGCTCACCACAAGGACAGGGGTTTTACGAGCAGTACTTC. Translation gives CASSPQGQGFYEQYF.

This clone was detected only once. The rearrangement uses TRBV6-5 and TRBJ1-3, with unresolved D. V was clipped by 1 base and J by 3 bases, with 10 bases between them. Germline CDR1 MNHEY, CDR2 SVGAGI. The CDR3 has 15 residues. CDR3 amino acids: CASSYYGLDGNTIYF. The CDR3 DNA reads as TGTGCCAGCAGTTACTATGGACTGGATGGAAACACCATATATTTT.

V is TRBV28 and J is TRBJ2-4, with 7 bases lining up with TRBD2. Trimming removed 5 bases from V and 5 bases from J; junction bases left unmatched: 18. Germline assignment: CDR1 MDHEN and CDR2 SYDVKM. This CDR3 comprises 18 residues. The CDR3 loop is CASSPFTPGGEIQNIQYF. In nucleotides, the CDR3 is TGTGCCAGCAGTCCTTTCACACCGGGGGGAGAGATTCAAAACATTCAGTACTTC.

This clone has a single count. The genes are TRBV10-1 and TRBJ2-2; 7 bases are a match to TRBD1. Germline CDR1 and CDR2: WNHNN and SYGVQD (reference sequence). The CDR3 covers 20 residues. The junction had 14 bases not matched to a gene; V was cut back by 0 bases and J by 1 base. CDR3 nucleotide sequence: TGCGCCAGCAGTGAGTCGAAGAGGGACGAACAGGGGCGGAACACCGGGGAGCTGTTTTTT. Translation gives CASSESKRDEQGRNTGELFF.

The chain is built from TRBV10-3 and TRBJ2-3; 11 nucleotides match TRBD1. The CDR3 length is 17 residues. V lost 1 base, J lost 3 bases, and 6 bases stayed unmatched. Germline assignment: CDR1 ENHRY and CDR2 SYGVKD. CDR3: CAISECYRDRGTDTQYF. The CDR3 DNA follows: TGTGCCATCAGTGAGTGTTATCGGGACAGGGGGACAGATACGCAGTATTTT.

This chain connects TRBV5-8 to TRBJ2-7; 7 bases align to TRBD1. Trimming took 0 bases from V and 7 from J; bases not matched to a gene: 16. CDR1 and CDR2 (germline): SGHTS, YDEGEE. The CDR3 runs to 17 residues. CDR3 region: CASSLGGGQPFLREQYF. CDR3 DNA: TGTGCCAGCAGCTTGGGAGGGGGCCAACCTTTCCTACGGGAGCAGTACTTC.

J is TRBJ2-6 and V is TRBV9, with TRBD2 as a possible D gene (5 bases). From germline, CDR1 is SGDLS and CDR2 YYNGEE. Trimming cost V 0 bases and J 3 bases, with 19 bases left between them. The CDR3 covers 19 residues. CDR3 nucleotide sequence: TGTGCCAGCAGCGTAGTAACCGGGGTGCCGCGAGATGGGGCCAACGTCCTGACTTTC. Its translation is CASSVVTGVPRDGANVLTF.

The V and J genes are TRBV6-5 and TRBJ1-2, with a tentative D call TRBD1 (6 bases). CDR3 length: 15 residues. Germline CDR1 MNHEY, CDR2 SVGAGI. Trimming left V 0 bases short and J 2 bases short, with 10 bases between. CDR3 nucleotide sequence: TGTGCCAGCAGTTACTCCAGGGACACCAACTATGGCTACACCTTC. This codes for CASSYSRDTNYGYTF.

V usage is TRBV9 and J usage is TRBJ1-5; TRBD1 matches at 7 bases. V lost 3 bases and J lost 4; bases outside the gene matches: 7. The CDR3 runs to 15 residues. Germline values: CDR1 SGDLS, CDR2 YYNGEE. The CDR3 nucleotides read TGTGCCAGCAGCGGGGGGGACAGCACTAATCAGCCCCAGCATTTT. Protein product: CASSGGDSTNQPQHF.

This clone was counted only a few times. The chain links TRBV29-1 to TRBJ1-1, with 7 bases fitting TRBD1. In germline, CDR1 is SQVTM, CDR2 ANQGSEA. The CDR3 contains 16 residues. The junction had 12 bases not matched to a gene; V was cut back by 5 bases and J by 0 bases. In DNA form, the CDR3 reads TGCAGCGTTACGACAGGGAGCGGAGCCATGAACACTGAAGCTTTCTTT. Encoded protein: CSVTTGSGAMNTEAFF.

V is TRBV7-2 and J is TRBJ1-1; 7 bases agree with TRBD1. V gave up 1 base and J gave up 1 base; unmatched junction bases: 3. This CDR3 region has 15 residues. Germline V lookup: CDR1 SGHTA, CDR2 FQGNSA. Here the CDR3 DNA reads TGTGCCAGCAGCTTAGGGACAGGAGGGAACACTGAAGCTTTCTTT. Amino acid sequence: CASSLGTGGNTEAFF.

This rearrangement joins TRBV27 to TRBJ2-2; D is undetermined. The V gene's germline CDR1 is MNHEY and CDR2 SMNVEV (reference sequence). The V gene lost 4 bases and the J gene lost 5 bases, with 14 bases spanning the gap. This CDR3 comprises 15 residues. CDR3 in DNA: TGTGCCAGCAGTTATCTGCCCTTAGAGACCGGGGAGCTGTTTTTT. It yields the protein CASSYLPLETGELFF.